At least ten counts were recorded for the clone carrying this T cell receptor beta chain. The target antigen is unknown. This beta chain is an unintended read in a library built for alpha chains; its size means little. The germline V gene has CDR1 SNHLY and CDR2 FYNNEI. This CDR3 region has 15 residues. With 5 bases removed from V and 4 bases from J, the gap between germline ends came to 17 bases. The source of the sample is a study of spatial heterogeneity in lung cancer. A distinct unique molecular identifier was carried by each TCR cDNA molecule. TCRdb analysed the 5' RACE reads with MiXCR anew, one entry per CDR3 protein. The top ten hold roughly 8.1% of the sample, which has approximately 6,800 distinct CDR3 sequences, around 13% seen once. Points from the study as a whole: Higher tumor mutation counts went along with higher counts of expanded intratumoral alpha and beta TCRs. Ubiquitous and regional expanded TCR counts correlated with ubiquitous and regional nonsynonymous mutations, respectively.

Documented time point: sample taken at primary tumor resection. The donors, 70 to 80 patients with untreated early-stage non-small cell lung cancer, provided the samples. This chain links TRBV2 with TRBJ2-5; no firm D call. The specimen was lung tumor tissue, collected at surgery. The source of this sequence is a male donor with early-stage non-small cell lung cancer. CDR3 sequence reads: CASSSYIPPRETQYF. CDR3 DNA sequence: TGTGCCAGCAGTTCCTATATACCCCCTCGAGAGACCCAGTACTTC.